This TCR beta chain was recovered during a study of blood T cell repertoires in COVID-19. Turning to the study itself: Donors in the United States, Italy and Spain gave samples during acute or convalescent COVID-19. Nucleic acid was either cDNA or gDNA, and it came from T cells, B-cell-depleted T cells, or PBMCs.

Source study methods: Estimated nucleated cell counts came from reference gene primer amplification. Generated by immunoSEQ multiplex PCR, the TCRdb table keeps only in-frame clones and is missing some. The DNA gave D and trimming, while V, J and clone size come from that table. The sample carries roughly 150,000 clones, about 81% recorded once. This CDR3 has 11 residues. V was trimmed by 7 bases and J by 3 bases, leaving 7 bases between them. V and J are TRBV12-3 or TRBV12-4 and TRBJ2-7, with D hard to call. The sequence was obtained from a human donor in a cohort sampled during active COVID-19. The sequencing sample was made of peripheral blood. The CDR3 sequence: CASNRGYEQYF. The CDR3 bases are TGTGCCAGCAACCGCGGCTACGAGCAGTACTTC.